This is a list of T cell receptor beta chains from one sample in a study of cytomegalovirus exposure and HLA in healthy donors. Using immunoSEQ multiplex PCR, the repertoire was profiled, and TCRdb retains in-frame clones only, with some absent. The table records around 180,000 clones, around 80% of them present only once. Sequenced material: PBMCs. The source of these receptors is a girl between 2 and 10 years old in good health and CMV-seropositive. CDR3s include the opening cysteine and the closing phenylalanine or tryptophan. The order of the fields is D gene, V gene, J gene, clone size, CDR3 DNA, CDR3 protein. D genes are given only for firm matches. The size field is filled for only some rows; it gives once, few, many or a size class.

d_gene: TRBD2
v_gene: TRBV27
j_gene: TRBJ2-1
abundance: few
CDR3nt: TGTGCCAGCAGTCCACGACTAGCGGGAGGGTTGGATGAGCAGTTCTTC
CDR3aa: CASSPRLAGGLDEQFF

d_gene: .
v_gene: TRBV4-1
j_gene: TRBJ2-3
abundance: .
CDR3nt: TGCGCCAGCAGCCAGGATCACCTGCGGGGAGGCATGCATACGCAGTATTTT
CDR3aa: CASSQDHLRGGMHTQYF

d_gene: .
v_gene: TRBV9
j_gene: TRBJ2-5
abundance: .
CDR3nt: TGTGCCAGCAGCGACCGACTCCGCGGGACCCAGTACTTC
CDR3aa: CASSDRLRGTQYF

d_gene: TRBD1
v_gene: TRBV4-1
j_gene: TRBJ1-1
abundance: .
CDR3nt: TGCGCCAGCAGCCAATATAACCGGGACAGGGGGGTTTTGACTTTCTTT
CDR3aa: CASSQYNRDRGVLTFF

d_gene: .
v_gene: TRBV14
j_gene: TRBJ2-7
abundance: .
CDR3nt: TGTGCCAGCAGCCGCGGACAGATCTACGAGCAGTACTTC
CDR3aa: CASSRGQIYEQYF

d_gene: TRBD1
v_gene: TRBV5-4
j_gene: TRBJ2-1
abundance: .
CDR3nt: TGTGCCAGCAGCCCTCGAGGGGGCGACTACAATGAGCAGTTCTTC
CDR3aa: CASSPRGGDYNEQFF

d_gene: TRBD1
v_gene: TRBV5-1
j_gene: TRBJ1-1
abundance: .
CDR3nt: TGCGCCAGCAGCATGGACAGGGGGACCACTGAAGCTTTCTTT
CDR3aa: CASSMDRGTTEAFF

d_gene: TRBD1
v_gene: TRBV5-3
j_gene: TRBJ1-5
abundance: .
CDR3nt: TGTGCCAGAGCCCGGCCGGGACAGGGGGTCTATAGCAATCAGCCCCAGCATTTT
CDR3aa: CARARPGQGVYSNQPQHF

d_gene: .
v_gene: TRBV7-7
j_gene: TRBJ2-3
abundance: .
CDR3nt: TGTGCCAGCAGTCAGGGTGGGCGCGCAGATACGCAGTATTTT
CDR3aa: CASSQGGRADTQYF

d_gene: TRBD1
v_gene: TRBV27
j_gene: TRBJ2-1
abundance: .
CDR3nt: TGTGCCAGCAGTTTATCGGGGACAGTCCCCCATGAGCAGTTCTTC
CDR3aa: CASSLSGTVPHEQFF

d_gene: TRBD2
v_gene: TRBV19
j_gene: TRBJ2-1
abundance: .
CDR3nt: TGTGCCAGTAGTAAAGCGGGACTAGCGGGAACCTACAATGAGCAGTTCTTC
CDR3aa: CASSKAGLAGTYNEQFF

d_gene: TRBD2
v_gene: TRBV12-5
j_gene: TRBJ2-1
abundance: .
CDR3nt: TGTGCTAGTGGTTTTTCCGGGACTACCTACAATGAGCAGTTCTTC
CDR3aa: CASGFSGTTYNEQFF

d_gene: TRBD2
v_gene: TRBV5-1
j_gene: TRBJ2-2
abundance: few
CDR3nt: TGCGCCAGCAACAGCGGGGGGGGCACCGGGGAGCTGTTTTTT
CDR3aa: CASNSGGGTGELFF

d_gene: .
v_gene: TRBV7-8
j_gene: TRBJ1-2
abundance: .
CDR3nt: TGTGCCAGCAGCTCTCGTCGGGGACAAAGTAACTATGGCTACACCTTC
CDR3aa: CASSSRRGQSNYGYTF